This TCR beta chain was recovered during a study of T-cell memory formation after mild COVID-19 (dated by TCRdb to the early 2020s). Concerning the study at large: Most TCR sequence clusters were specific to one of the two donors. Two young, previously healthy adult volunteers made up the cohort, one male and one female. In a couple of donors, T-cell clones that expanded and contracted after mild COVID-19 were followed by sequencing TCRalpha and TCRbeta repertoires longitudinally. Findings and caveats that apply to the study as a whole: The second-wave clones that peaked on day 37 were not confirmed to be SARS-CoV-2 specific. Contracting CD4+ clones were found mainly in CM and EM memory subsets, while CD8+ clones were enriched in EMRA. Only two mild cases were covered by the study, and larger cohorts that include severe cases with pre-infection samples were considered necessary. Clones that contracted from day 15 to 85 showed balanced CD4/CD8 phenotypes, whereas a second wave of clones that expanded from day 15 to 37 leaned towards CD4+. Some responding clones were detected in pre-infection memory, suggesting pre-existing cross-reactive memory T cells joined the SARS-CoV-2 response.

Points on this clonotype: Its antigen has not been determined. Base qualities were left out, and no much larger clone turns up one base away.

Ficoll-Paque density gradient centrifugation was used to isolate PBMCs. The sample was run on an Illumina NovaSeq 6000. Using 5'RACE with constant-segment primers, TCRalpha and TCRbeta cDNA libraries were constructed, with sample barcodes and unique molecular identifiers added in the process. Trizol reagent was used to extract RNA from every sample. Libraries were amplified in two PCR steps, with a second sample barcode and Illumina TruSeq adapters added in the second step. The libraries were sequenced on an Illumina NovaSeq using 2 x 150 bp paired-end reads. As for the authors' bioinformatics: With migec v1.2.7, reads were demultiplexed and then collapsed into UMI-guided consensus sequences. With mixcr v2.1.11, UMI consensuses were aligned to TRA and TRB V and J templates and assembled into clonotypes. A clonotype was counted as expanded or contracted only if both edgeR and NoisET called the change significant, with noise models trained on biological replicates. For edgeR calls, a false discovery rate-adjusted p below 0.01 and a log2 fold-change threshold of 1 were applied. As an exploratory analysis of dynamics, max-normalized trajectories of the 1000 most abundant clonotypes were examined with PCA combined with hierarchical clustering. Separately sequenced CD4+ and CD8+ repertoires were used to assign a CD4 or CD8 phenotype to each responding clone. TCRdb reworked the public reads: Q25 trimming with fastp, MiXCR clone assembly, productive beta chains retained. One record per CDR3 amino acid sequence lists the most common genes and DNA. What appears here as the V and J calls and clone size reflects TCRdb's work, not the paper's. The sample records 350,000 or so distinct CDR3 sequences, 20% to 25% of which are singletons. Of the sample, 20% to 25% is held by the ten largest clones.

This clonotype was sampled from a man between 18 and 35 years old who had mild COVID-19 (a few samples of this study predate the infection). The sample titles of this study are shuffled in the database, so cell type and time point are left out; the donor was told from shared clones. Sequences were obtained from PBMCs or a T cell subset sorted from them (not recorded which).

This receptor has the CDR3 CSSVGRWGSYNEQFF. The sequenced DNA is TGCAGCTCCGTGGGGCGGTGGGGCTCCTACAATGAGCAGTTCTTC. Rearrangement joined TRBV29-1 to TRBJ2-1; matching of 5 bases hints at TRBD1 as the D gene. For CDR1 and CDR2, the germline V gene lists SQVTM and ANQGSEA. The junction shows trimming of 8 bases on V and 0 bases on J, plus 17 bases between the germline ends. Including the terminal cysteine and phenylalanine, the CDR3 comprises 15 residues. Only the CDR3 portion is preserved as DNA: 45 bases, with reading frame beginning at the first base.